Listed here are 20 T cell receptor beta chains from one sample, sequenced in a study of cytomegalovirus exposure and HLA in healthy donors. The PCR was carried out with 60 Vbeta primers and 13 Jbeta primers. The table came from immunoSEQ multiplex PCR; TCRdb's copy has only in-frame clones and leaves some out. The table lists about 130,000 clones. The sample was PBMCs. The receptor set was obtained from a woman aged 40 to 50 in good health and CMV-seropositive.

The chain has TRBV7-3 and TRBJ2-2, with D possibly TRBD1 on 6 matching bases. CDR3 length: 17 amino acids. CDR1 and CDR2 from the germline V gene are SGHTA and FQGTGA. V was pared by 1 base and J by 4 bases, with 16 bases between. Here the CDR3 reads CASSLIMGHGGTGELFF. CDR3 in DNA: TGTGCCAGCAGCTTAATAATGGGACACGGAGGCACCGGGGAGCTGTTTTTT.

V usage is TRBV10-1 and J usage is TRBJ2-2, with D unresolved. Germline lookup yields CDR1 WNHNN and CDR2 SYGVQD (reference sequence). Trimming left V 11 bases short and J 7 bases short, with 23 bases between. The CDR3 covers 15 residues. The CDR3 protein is CAPAPAPQGSGELFF. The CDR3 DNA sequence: TGCGCCCCAGCCCCAGCGCCTCAAGGCAGCGGGGAGCTGTTTTTT.

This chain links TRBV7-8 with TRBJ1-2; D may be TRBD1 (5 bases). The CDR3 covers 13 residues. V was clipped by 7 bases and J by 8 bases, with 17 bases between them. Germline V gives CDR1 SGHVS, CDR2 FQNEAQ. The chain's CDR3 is CASNPLGGRGYTF. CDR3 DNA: TGTGCCAGCAACCCTTTGGGGGGACGGGGCTACACCTTC.

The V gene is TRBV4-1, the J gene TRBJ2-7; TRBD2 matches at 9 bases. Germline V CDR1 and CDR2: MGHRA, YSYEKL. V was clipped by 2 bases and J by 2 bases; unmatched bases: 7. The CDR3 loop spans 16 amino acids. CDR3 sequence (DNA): TGCGCCAGCAGCCAACACATAGCGGGAGTGGCCTACGAGCAGTACTTC. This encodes CASSQHIAGVAYEQYF.

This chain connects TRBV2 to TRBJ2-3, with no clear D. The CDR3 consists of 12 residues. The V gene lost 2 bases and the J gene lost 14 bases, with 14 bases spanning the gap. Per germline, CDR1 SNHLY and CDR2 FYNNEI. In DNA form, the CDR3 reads TGTGCCAGCAGTGAAAGACAACTCTTCCCGTATTTT. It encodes CASSERQLFPYF.

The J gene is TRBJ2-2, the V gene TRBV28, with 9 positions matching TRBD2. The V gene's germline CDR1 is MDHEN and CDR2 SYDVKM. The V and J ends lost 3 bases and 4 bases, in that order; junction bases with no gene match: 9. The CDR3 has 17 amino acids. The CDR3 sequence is CASSFFRREGPTGELFF. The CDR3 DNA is TGTGCCAGCAGTTTCTTTCGGCGGGAGGGCCCCACCGGGGAGCTGTTTTTT. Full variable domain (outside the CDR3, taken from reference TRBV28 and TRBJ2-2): DVKVTQSSRYLVKRTGEKVFLECVQDMDHENMFWYRQDPGLGLRLIYFSYDVKMKEKGDIPEGYSVSREKKERFSLILESASTNQTSMYLCASSFFRREGPTGELFFGEGSRLTVL.

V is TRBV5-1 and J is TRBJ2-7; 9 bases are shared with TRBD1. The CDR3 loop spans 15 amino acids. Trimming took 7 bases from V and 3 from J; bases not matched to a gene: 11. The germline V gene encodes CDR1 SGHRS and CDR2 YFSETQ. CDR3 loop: CASRSLGTGIYEQYF. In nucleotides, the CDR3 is TGCGCCAGCCGCTCTCTCGGGACAGGGATCTACGAGCAGTACTTC. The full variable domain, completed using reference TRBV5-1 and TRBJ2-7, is KAGVTQTPRYLIKTRGQQVTLSCSPISGHRSVSWYQQTPGQGLQFLFEYFSETQRNKGNFPGRFSGRQFSNSRSEMNVSTLELGDSALYLCASRSLGTGIYEQYFGPGTRLTVT.

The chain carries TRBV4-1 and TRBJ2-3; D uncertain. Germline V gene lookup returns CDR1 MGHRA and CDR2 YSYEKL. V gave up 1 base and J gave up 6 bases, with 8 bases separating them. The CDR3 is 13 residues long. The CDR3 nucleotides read TGCGCCAGCAGCCAAGGCTCCGGGGATACGCAGTATTTT. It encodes CASSQGSGDTQYF.

CDR3 DNA sequence: TGTGCCAGCAGCTTTGCGGAAGGCTACACCTTC. The encoded protein is CASSFAEGYTF. The chain has TRBV7-9 and TRBJ1-2, with D unresolved. The germline V gene encodes CDR1 SEHNR and CDR2 FQNEAQ (reference sequence). V dropped 3 bases and J dropped 8 bases, with 7 bases sitting between them. The CDR3 contains 11 residues. The whole variable domain, filled in from reference TRBV7-9 and TRBJ1-2, reads DTGVSQNPRHKITKRGQNVTFRCDPISEHNRLYWYRQTLGQGPEFLTYFQNEAQLEKSRLLSDRFSAERPKGSFSTLEIQRTEQGDSAMYLCASSFAEGYTFGSGTRLTVV.

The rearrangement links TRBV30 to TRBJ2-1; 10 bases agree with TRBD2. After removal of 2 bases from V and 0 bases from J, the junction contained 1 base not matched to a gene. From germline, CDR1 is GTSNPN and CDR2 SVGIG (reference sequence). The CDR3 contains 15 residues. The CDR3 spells CAWSSSGSSYNEQFF. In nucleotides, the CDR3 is TGTGCCTGGAGTTCTAGCGGGAGCTCCTACAATGAGCAGTTCTTC.

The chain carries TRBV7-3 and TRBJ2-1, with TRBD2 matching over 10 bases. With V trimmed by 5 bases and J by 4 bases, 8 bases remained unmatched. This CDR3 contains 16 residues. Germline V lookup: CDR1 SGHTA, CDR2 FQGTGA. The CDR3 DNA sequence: TGTGCCAGCAGCACCCTAGCGGGAGAGGCTTACAATGAGCAGTTCTTC. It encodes CASSTLAGEAYNEQFF.

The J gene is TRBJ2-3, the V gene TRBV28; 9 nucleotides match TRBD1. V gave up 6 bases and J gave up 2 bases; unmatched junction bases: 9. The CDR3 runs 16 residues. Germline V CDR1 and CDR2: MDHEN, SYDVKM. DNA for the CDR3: TGTGCCAGCAGCCTTGGCCGGGACAGGGTCACAGATACGCAGTATTTT. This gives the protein CASSLGRDRVTDTQYF.

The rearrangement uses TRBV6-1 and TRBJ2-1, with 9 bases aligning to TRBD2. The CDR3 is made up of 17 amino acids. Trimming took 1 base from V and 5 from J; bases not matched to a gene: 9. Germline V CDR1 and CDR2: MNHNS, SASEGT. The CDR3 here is CASSEGWGLATNNEQFF. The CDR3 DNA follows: TGTGCCAGCAGTGAAGGCTGGGGACTAGCTACAAACAATGAGCAGTTCTTC.

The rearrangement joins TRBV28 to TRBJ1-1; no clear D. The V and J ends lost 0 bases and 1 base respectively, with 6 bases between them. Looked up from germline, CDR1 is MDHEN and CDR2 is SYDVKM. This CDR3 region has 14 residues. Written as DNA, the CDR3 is TGTGCCAGCAGTTTATGGGAGGGGAACACTGAAGCTTTCTTT. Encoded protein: CASSLWEGNTEAFF.

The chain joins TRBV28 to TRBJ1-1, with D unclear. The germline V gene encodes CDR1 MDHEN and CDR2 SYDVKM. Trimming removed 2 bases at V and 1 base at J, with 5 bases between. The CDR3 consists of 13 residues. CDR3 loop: CASSLLGNTEAFF. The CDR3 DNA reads TGTGCCAGCAGTTTACTCGGGAACACTGAAGCTTTCTTT.

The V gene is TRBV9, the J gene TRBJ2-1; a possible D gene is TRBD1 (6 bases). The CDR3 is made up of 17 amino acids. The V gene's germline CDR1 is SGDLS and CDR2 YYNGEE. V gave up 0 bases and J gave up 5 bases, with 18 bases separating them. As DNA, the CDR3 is TGTGCCAGCAGCGTAGACCCGGGGCAGGGGTTGGACAATGAGCAGTTCTTC. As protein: CASSVDPGQGLDNEQFF.

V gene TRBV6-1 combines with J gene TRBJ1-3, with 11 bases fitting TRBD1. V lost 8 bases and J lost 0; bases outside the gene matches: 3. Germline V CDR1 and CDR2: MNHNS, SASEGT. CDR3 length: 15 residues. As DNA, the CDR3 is TGTGCCAGCCGAGGACAGGGGGCCTCTGGAAACACCATATATTTT. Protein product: CASRGQGASGNTIYF.

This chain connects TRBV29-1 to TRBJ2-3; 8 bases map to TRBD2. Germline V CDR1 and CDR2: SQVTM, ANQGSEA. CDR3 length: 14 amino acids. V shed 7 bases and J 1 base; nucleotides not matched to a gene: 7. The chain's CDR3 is CSAGKAGGTDTQYF. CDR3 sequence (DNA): TGCAGCGCCGGCAAAGCGGGGGGCACAGATACGCAGTATTTT.

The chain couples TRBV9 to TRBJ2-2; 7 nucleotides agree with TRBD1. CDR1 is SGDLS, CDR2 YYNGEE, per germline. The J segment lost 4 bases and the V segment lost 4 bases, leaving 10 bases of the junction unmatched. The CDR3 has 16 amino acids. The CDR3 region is CASSPRDRAGTGELFF. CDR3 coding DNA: TGTGCCAGCAGCCCAAGAGACAGGGCGGGCACCGGGGAGCTGTTTTTT.

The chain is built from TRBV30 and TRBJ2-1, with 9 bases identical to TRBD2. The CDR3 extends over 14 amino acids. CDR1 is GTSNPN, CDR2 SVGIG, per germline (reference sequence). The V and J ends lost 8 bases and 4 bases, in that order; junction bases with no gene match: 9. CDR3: CAHQPSGIYNEQFF. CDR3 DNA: TGTGCCCATCAGCCTAGCGGGATATACAATGAGCAGTTCTTC. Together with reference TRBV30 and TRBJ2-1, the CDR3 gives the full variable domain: SQTIHQWPATLVQPVGSPLSLECTVEGTSNPNLYWYRQAAGRGLQLLFYSVGIGQISSEVPQNLSASRPQDRQFILSSKKLLLSDSGFYLCAHQPSGIYNEQFFGPGTRLTVL.